This T cell receptor beta chain originates from a study of cytomegalovirus exposure and HLA in healthy donors. Study-wide points: Among TCR beta chains, those listed as cytomegalovirus-associated numbered over 150. In presence/absence analyses, roughly uniform sequencing depth across donors was assumed. After further analysis at a later stage, roughly 15,000 TCR beta sequences were associated with HLA alleles at 0.05 false discovery rate.

On this clone itself: Antigen specificity is unknown.

Germline CDR1 reads ENHRY; CDR2 reads SYGVKD. The ends were cut back, 4 bases at V and 7 bases at J, with 14 bases in the middle. This CDR3 has 15 amino acids. Primers: 60 Vbeta forward and 13 Jbeta reverse. In the authors' workflow: It was a later analysis that counted tens of millions of unique TCR beta chains, of which 8.5 million to 12 million were shared. The protocol was immunoSEQ multiplex PCR, while the TCRdb copy is restricted to in-frame clones and leaves out a portion. That table is the source of V, J and clone size, and D and trimming were worked out from the DNA. The table records approximately 120,000 clones, about three quarters of them present only once.

Sequenced material: PBMCs. The sequence came from a female donor in good health and CMV-seronegative. The chain uses TRBV10-3 and TRBJ1-6; D is possibly TRBD1 (5 bases). The DNA of the CDR3 is TGTGCCATCAGTGGGGGCTTAAATCGAAATTCACCCCTCCACTTT. Protein product: CAISGGLNRNSPLHF.